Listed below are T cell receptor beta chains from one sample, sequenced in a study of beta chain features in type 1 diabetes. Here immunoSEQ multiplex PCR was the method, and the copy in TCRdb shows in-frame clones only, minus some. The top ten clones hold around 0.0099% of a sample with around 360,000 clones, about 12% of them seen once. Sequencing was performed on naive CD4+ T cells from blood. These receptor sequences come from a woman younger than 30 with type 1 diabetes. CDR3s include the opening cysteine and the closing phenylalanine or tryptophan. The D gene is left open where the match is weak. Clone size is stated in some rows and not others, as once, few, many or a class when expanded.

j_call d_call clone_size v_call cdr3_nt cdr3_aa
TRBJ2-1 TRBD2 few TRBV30 TGTGCCTGTAAAGGGGGTAGCGGGAGGTACAATGAGCAGTTCTTC CACKGGSGRYNEQFF
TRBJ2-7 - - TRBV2 TGTGCCAGCAGTTGGACTTACGAGCAGTACTTC CASSWTYEQYF
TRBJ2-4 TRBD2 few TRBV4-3 TGCGCCAGCAGCCAAGGCGCGGGAGGGCAATACATTCAGTACTTC CASSQGAGGQYIQYF
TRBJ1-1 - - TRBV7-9 TGTGCCAGCAGCTCCCCCACGACAGGAAACACTGAAGCTTTCTTT CASSSPTTGNTEAFF
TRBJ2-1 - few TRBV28 TGTGCCAGCAGCCGATGGCCCAATGAGCAGTTCTTC CASSRWPNEQFF
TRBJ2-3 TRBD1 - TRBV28 TGTGCCAGCAGTGATCCCGGGACAGGGTCGGTAGATACGCAGTATTTT CASSDPGTGSVDTQYF
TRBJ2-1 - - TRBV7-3 TGTGCCAGCAGCTTAGGGCAGTATGGTGAGCAGTTCTTC CASSLGQYGEQFF
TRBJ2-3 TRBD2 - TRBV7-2 TGTGCCAGCAGCTTAAGGCGGGAGTTTGGGGCAGATACGCAGTATTTT CASSLRREFGADTQYF
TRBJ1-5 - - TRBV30 TGTGCCTGGAGCGGAGACAGCTCCGAGCCCCAGCATTTT CAWSGDSSEPQHF
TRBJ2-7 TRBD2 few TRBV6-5 TGTGCCAGCAGTCGTGGACTAGCGGGAACCTACGAGCAGTACTTC CASSRGLAGTYEQYF
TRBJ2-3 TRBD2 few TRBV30 TGTGCCTGGAGCTCGCCTAGCGGGAGGGCAGATACGCAGTATTTT CAWSSPSGRADTQYF
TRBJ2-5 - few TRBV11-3 TGTGCCAGCAGCTTAGGGGCTAGCCCCAGGGAGACCCAGTACTTC CASSLGASPRETQYF
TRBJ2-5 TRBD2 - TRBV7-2 TGTGCCAGCAGCTCCCCCACCTTTGGACTAGCGGGATGGGAGACCCAGTACTTC CASSSPTFGLAGWETQYF
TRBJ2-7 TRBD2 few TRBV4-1 TGCGCCAGCAGCCAACCTGGACTAGCTAATGGCTACGAGCAGTACTTC CASSQPGLANGYEQYF
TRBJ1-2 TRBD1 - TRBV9 TGTGCCAGCAGCGTGGCGGACAGGGATGGCTATGGCTACACCTTC CASSVADRDGYGYTF
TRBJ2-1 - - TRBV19 TGTGCCAGTAGCCCGACAGTGAGCTCCTACAATGAGCAGTTCTTC CASSPTVSSYNEQFF
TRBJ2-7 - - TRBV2 TGTGCCAGCAGTTCCACTCCATACGAGCAGTACTTC CASSSTPYEQYF
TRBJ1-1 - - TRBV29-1 TGCAGCGTTGACTATTGGGGCAGGGGGAACACTGAAGCTTTCTTT CSVDYWGRGNTEAFF
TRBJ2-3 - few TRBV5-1 TGCGCCAGCAGCCCAGGGACTTCCGGAGATACGCAGTATTTT CASSPGTSGDTQYF
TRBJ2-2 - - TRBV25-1 TGTGCCAGCAGTGCCTCCCCCGGACAGCTCACCGGGGAGCTGTTTTTT CASSASPGQLTGELFF
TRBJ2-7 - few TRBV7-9 TGTGCCAGCAGCGGACAGCTCTTCTCCTACGAGCAGTACTTC CASSGQLFSYEQYF
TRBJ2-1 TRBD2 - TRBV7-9 TGTGCCAGCAGCTTAACTAGCGGGAGTCGGGATGAGCAGTTCTTC CASSLTSGSRDEQFF
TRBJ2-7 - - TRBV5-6 TGTGCCAGCAGTAGGACAGAGACCTACGAGCAGTACTTC CASSRTETYEQYF
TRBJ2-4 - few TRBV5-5 TGTGCCAGCAGCTTCCCAGGGGTTACCAAAAACATTCAGTACTTC CASSFPGVTKNIQYF
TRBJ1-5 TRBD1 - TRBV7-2 TGTGCCAGCAGCCCGTGGGACAGTAATCAGCCCCAGCATTTT CASSPWDSNQPQHF
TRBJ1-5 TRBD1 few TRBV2 TGTGCCAGCAGTGGGGTCGTAACAGGGGATCAGCCCCAGCATTTT CASSGVVTGDQPQHF
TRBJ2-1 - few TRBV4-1 TGCGCCAGCAGCCAAGATCGGGAAACTACCCGGTTCTTC CASSQDRETTRFF
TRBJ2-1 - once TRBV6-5 TGTGCCAGCAGTTACTCGATGGCTAGGGGATTCGAGCAGTTCTTC CASSYSMARGFEQFF
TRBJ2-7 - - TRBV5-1 TGCGCCAGCAGCTCACCTTCGACCCTTAGCCCACAATCCTACGAGCAGTACTTC CASSSPSTLSPQSYEQYF
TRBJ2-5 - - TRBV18 TGTGCCAGCTCACAGGGACAACAAGAGACCCAGTACTTC CASSQGQQETQYF
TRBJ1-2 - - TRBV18 TGTGCCAGCTCATCAGCGACAGGAAGGGACTATGGCTACACCTTC CASSSATGRDYGYTF
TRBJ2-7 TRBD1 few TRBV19 TGTGCCAGTAGTAGACAGGGGGCGAGCTCCTACGAGCAGTACTTC CASSRQGASSYEQYF
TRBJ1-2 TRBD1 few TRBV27 TGTGCCAGCACCCGGGACAGGGACGATGGCTACACCTTC CASTRDRDDGYTF
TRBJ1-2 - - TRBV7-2 TGTGCCAGCAGCCAGCCCGGCGGGGGGATATATGGCTACACCTTC CASSQPGGGIYGYTF
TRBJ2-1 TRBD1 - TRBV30 TGTGCCTGGAGGGCTCGGGACAGCTACTACAATGAGCAGTTCTTC CAWRARDSYYNEQFF
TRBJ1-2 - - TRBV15 TGTGCCACCAGCAGAGTCGGGGGGGAGGGAGGCTACACCTTC CATSRVGGEGGYTF
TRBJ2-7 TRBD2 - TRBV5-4 TGTGCCAGCAGCTTGGATCTAGCGGGGGGCGGGGAGCAGTACTTC CASSLDLAGGGEQYF
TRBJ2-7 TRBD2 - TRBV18 TGTGCCAGCTCACCCGCTAGCGGGGGGCCGAGCTCCTACGAGCAGTACTTC CASSPASGGPSSYEQYF
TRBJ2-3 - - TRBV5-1 TGCGCCAGTCAGGGGTCGGGCACAGATACGCAGTATTTT CASQGSGTDTQYF
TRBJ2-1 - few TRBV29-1 TGCAGCGGCCGTGGGGGCCAGCGGGGAGGCGATGAGCAGTTCTTC CSGRGGQRGGDEQFF